The sequence of this T cell receptor beta chain was determined in a study of cytomegalovirus exposure and HLA in healthy donors. Whole-study results and caveats: There were 164 TCR beta chains listed as cytomegalovirus-associated. It was found in a later analysis that first-cohort TCR clusters tended to co-occur in the 120 validation repertoires. Most TCR sequences were seen very rarely across donors, but some public TCRs occurred in many. With high specificity and sensitivity, the classifier reportedly diagnosed cytomegalovirus status.

The table came from immunoSEQ multiplex PCR; TCRdb's copy has only in-frame clones and leaves some out. Of about 130,000 clones in the sample, roughly nine tenths were seen once. Turning to this clone: Its antigen remains unidentified.

CDR3 length: 14 residues. V lost 2 bases, J lost 1 base, and 8 bases lay in between. Per germline, CDR1 SGHTA and CDR2 FQGNSA. The TCR sequence derives from a woman aged 18-35 years in good health and CMV-seropositive. Sequencing used PBMCs. This chain uses TRBV7-2 with TRBJ1-2; no reliable D call. CDR3 DNA sequence: TGTGCCAGCAGCTTAAAGGAGCTTAACTATGGCTACACCTTC. It specifies CASSLKELNYGYTF.